Included here is one TCR beta chain sequence, with context. The repertoire was sequenced with immunoSEQ multiplex PCR; TCRdb's copy has only in-frame clones and lacks some. The table includes tens of thousands of clones, 25% to 35% detected once. The study plated roughly 200,000 CFSE-labeled responders with roughly 200,000 irradiated, violet-dye-labeled stimulators. The CDR3 covers 15 residues. V dropped 5 bases and J dropped 2; count of bases not matched to a gene: 4. Per germline, CDR1 LNHNV and CDR2 YYDKDF (reference sequence). The data derive from a study of graft-versus-host responses after intestinal transplantation.

The sample consisted of alloreactive CD8+ T cells from a mixed lymphocyte reaction culture, taken before intestinal transplant. Stated subset: CFSE-low proliferating T cells sorted from roughly 6-day pre-transplant mixed lymphocyte reaction (GvH or HvG direction). The chain uses TRBV15 and TRBJ2-2; TRBD1 aligns across 8 bases. The receptor comes from a human patient who received an intestinal transplant. The CDR3 region has the DNA TGTGCCACCAGCGCAACAGGGGGAAACACCGGGGAGCTGTTTTTT. As protein: CATSATGGNTGELFF.